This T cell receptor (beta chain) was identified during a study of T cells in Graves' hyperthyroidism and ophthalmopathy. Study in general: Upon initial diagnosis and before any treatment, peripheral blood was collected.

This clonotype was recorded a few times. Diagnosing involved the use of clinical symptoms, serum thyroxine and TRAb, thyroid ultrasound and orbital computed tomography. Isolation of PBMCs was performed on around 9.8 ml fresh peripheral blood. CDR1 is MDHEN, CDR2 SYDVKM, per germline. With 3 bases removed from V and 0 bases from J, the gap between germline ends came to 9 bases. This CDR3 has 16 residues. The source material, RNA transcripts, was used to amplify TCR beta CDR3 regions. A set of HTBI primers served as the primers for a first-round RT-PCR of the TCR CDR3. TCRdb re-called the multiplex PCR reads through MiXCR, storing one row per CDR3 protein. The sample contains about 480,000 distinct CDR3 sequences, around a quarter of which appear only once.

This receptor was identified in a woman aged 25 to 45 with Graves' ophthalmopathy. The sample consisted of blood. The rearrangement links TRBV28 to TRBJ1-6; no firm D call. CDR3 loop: CASSFLGSSYNSPLHF. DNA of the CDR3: TGTGCCAGCAGTTTTTTGGGAAGCTCCTATAATTCACCCCTCCACTTT.